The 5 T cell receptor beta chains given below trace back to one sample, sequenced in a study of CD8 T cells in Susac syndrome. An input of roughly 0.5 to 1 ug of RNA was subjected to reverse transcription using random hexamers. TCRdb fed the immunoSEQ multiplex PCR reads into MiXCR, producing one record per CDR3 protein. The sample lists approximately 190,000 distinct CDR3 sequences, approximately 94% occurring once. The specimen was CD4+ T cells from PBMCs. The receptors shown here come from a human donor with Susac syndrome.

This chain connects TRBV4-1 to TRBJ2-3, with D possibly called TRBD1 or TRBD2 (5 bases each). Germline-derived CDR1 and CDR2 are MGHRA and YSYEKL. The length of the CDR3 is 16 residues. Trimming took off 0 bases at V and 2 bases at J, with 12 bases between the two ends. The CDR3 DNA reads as TGCGCCAGCAGCCAAGAAGGGGACGTAACCACAGATACGCAGTATTTT. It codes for CASSQEGDVTTDTQYF.

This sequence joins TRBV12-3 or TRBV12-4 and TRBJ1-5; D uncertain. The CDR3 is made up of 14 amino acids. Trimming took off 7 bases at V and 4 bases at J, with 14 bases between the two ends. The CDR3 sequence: CASTLTGGNQPQHF. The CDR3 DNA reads TGTGCCAGCACGCTAACGGGTGGGAATCAGCCCCAGCATTTT.

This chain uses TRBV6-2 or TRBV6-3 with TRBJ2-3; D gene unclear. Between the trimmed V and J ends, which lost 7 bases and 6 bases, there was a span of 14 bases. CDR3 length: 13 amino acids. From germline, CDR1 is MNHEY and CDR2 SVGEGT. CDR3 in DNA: TGTGCCAGCATCCGAATAGGTGCGGATACGCAGTATTTT. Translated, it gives CASIRIGADTQYF.

The CDR3 protein is CASSQVAGGYEQFF. The CDR3 region has the DNA TGTGCCAGCAGCCAAGTGGCAGGGGGCTATGAGCAGTTCTTC. The chain combines TRBV14 with TRBJ2-1; 8 bases agree with TRBD1. Germline values: CDR1 SGHDN, CDR2 FVKESK. The CDR3 consists of 14 residues. The ends lost 1 base at V and 8 bases at J; junction bases unmatched: 4.

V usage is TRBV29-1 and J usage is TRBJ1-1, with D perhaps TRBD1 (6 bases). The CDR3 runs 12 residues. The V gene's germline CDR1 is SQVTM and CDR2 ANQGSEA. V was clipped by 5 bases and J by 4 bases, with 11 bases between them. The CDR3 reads CSVFRGPTEAFF. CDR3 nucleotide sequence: TGCAGCGTTTTCAGGGGACCCACTGAAGCTTTCTTT.